The rows below give T cell receptor beta chains drawn from one sample of a study of blood T cell repertoires in COVID-19. Libraries were prepared by immunoSEQ multiplex PCR; TCRdb keeps only in-frame clonotypes and omits some of them. Of roughly 190,000 clones in the sample, roughly 76% are singletons; the top ten hold 9.5% to 12%. Sequencing used peripheral blood. The receptor set was obtained from a woman between 40 and 50 years old with COVID-19, enrolled during active disease. The CDR3 runs from the conserved cysteine through the conserved F or W. A D gene is named only where the DNA matches it firmly. Some rows mark clone size as missing; the rest say once, few, many or name a class of expanded clone.

j_call clone_size v_call d_call cdr3_aa cdr3_nt
TRBJ1-4 . TRBV2 . CASLRGLRGEKLFF TGTGCCAGCTTACGGGGTTTAAGAGGTGAAAAACTGTTTTTT
TRBJ2-2 . TRBV3-1/TRBV3-2 TRBD1 CASSDRDANTGELFF TGTGCCAGCAGCGACAGGGACGCGAACACCGGGGAGCTGTTTTTT
TRBJ2-1 . TRBV30 TRBD2 CAWTHRASGNNEQFF TGTGCCTGGACCCATAGGGCTAGCGGAAACAATGAGCAGTTCTTC
TRBJ2-1 . TRBV9 TRBD2 CASSVAPTSSMQGEQFF TGTGCCAGCAGCGTAGCCCCGACTAGCAGTATGCAAGGTGAGCAGTTCTTC
TRBJ2-7 . TRBV2 TRBD2 CASMGGRADEQYF TGTGCCAGCATGGGGGGGAGGGCGGACGAGCAGTACTTC
TRBJ2-7 . TRBV28 TRBD2 CASSFPGGALYEQYF TGTGCCAGCAGTTTCCCGGGAGGGGCCCTCTACGAGCAGTACTTC
TRBJ1-2 . TRBV5-1 . CASSLDGDYGYTF TGCGCCAGCAGCTTGGACGGTGACTATGGCTACACCTTC
TRBJ1-5 . TRBV28 TRBD1 CASSLFYLRQAGGSNQPQHF TGTGCCAGCAGTTTATTTTACTTGCGACAAGCAGGGGGAAGCAATCAGCCCCAGCATTTT
TRBJ2-7 . TRBV6-2/TRBV6-3 . CASSFSGELSSASRLDEQYF TGTGCCAGCAGTTTTTCGGGGGAGTTGTCTTCTGCGAGTAGATTGGACGAGCAGTACTTC
TRBJ2-1 . TRBV15 . CATSTTSSYNEQFF TGTGCCACCAGCACAACTAGTTCCTACAATGAGCAGTTCTTC
TRBJ1-1 . TRBV10-2 TRBD1 CASSRDRVNTEAFF TGCGCCAGCAGCAGGGACAGGGTGAACACTGAAGCTTTCTTT
TRBJ1-3 few TRBV3-1/TRBV3-2 . CASTRSEFGNTIYF TGTGCCAGCACCCGTTCGGAGTTCGGCAACACCATATATTTT
TRBJ2-4 . TRBV5-5 TRBD2 CASSLPGLAGGSGENIQYF TGTGCCAGCAGCCTACCGGGACTAGCGGGGGGAAGCGGGGAAAACATTCAGTACTTC
TRBJ2-5 . TRBV2 . CASGWPRQETQYF TGTGCCAGCGGTTGGCCCAGGCAAGAGACCCAGTACTTC
TRBJ2-3 . TRBV27 . CASSLSGLTYF TGTGCCAGCAGTTTAAGCGGTCTTACGTATTTT
TRBJ1-1 . TRBV10-3 TRBD1 CATRGEGQRNTEAFF TGTGCCACAAGGGGTGAGGGACAGAGGAACACTGAAGCTTTCTTT
TRBJ2-2 . TRBV5-1 . CASSLESGPNAGELFF TGCGCCAGCAGCTTGGAGTCAGGGCCCAACGCCGGGGAGCTGTTTTTT
TRBJ1-1 . TRBV27 . CASSYKGRVGNTEAFF TGTGCCAGCAGTTATAAGGGCAGGGTGGGGAACACTGAAGCTTTCTTT